This entry lists 2 T cell receptor beta chains sequenced from one sample in a study of human thymus T cells. The table came from immunoSEQ multiplex PCR; TCRdb's copy has only in-frame clones and leaves some out. The sample lists tens of thousands of clones, roughly 94% occurring once. The source material was blood. Receptor source: a boy less than two years old with a congenital heart defect but otherwise immunologically healthy.

V and J are TRBV19 and TRBJ2-1, with D unclear. Trimming pared 4 bases from V and 0 bases from J, leaving 13 bases between. The CDR3 extends over 16 amino acids. The germline CDR1 and CDR2 sequences are LNHDA and SQIVND (reference sequence). CDR3 DNA: TGTGCCAGTAGTAGGGATAACCCTAGCTCCTACAATGAGCAGTTCTTC. The encoded protein is CASSRDNPSSYNEQFF.

The chain combines TRBV28 with TRBJ2-7; tentatively, D is TRBD1 (6 bases). This CDR3 is built from 15 residues. V was clipped by 5 bases and J by 9 bases, with 23 bases between them. Germline V gene data show CDR1 as MDHEN and CDR2 as SYDVKM. The CDR3 here is CASSTKQGPAVWQYF. The CDR3 DNA sequence: TGTGCCAGCAGTACAAAACAGGGCCCCGCCGTCTGGCAGTACTTC.